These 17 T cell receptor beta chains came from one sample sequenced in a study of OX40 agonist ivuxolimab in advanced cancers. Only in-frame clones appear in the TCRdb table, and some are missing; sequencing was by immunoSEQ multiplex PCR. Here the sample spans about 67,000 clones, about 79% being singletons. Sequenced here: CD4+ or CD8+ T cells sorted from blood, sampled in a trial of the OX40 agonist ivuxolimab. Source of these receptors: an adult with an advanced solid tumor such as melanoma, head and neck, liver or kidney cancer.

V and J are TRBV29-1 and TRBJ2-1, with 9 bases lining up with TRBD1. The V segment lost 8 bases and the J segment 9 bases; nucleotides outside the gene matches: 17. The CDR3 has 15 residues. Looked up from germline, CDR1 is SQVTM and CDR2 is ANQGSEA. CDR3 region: CSQLDRGGYGGEQFF. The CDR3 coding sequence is TGCAGCCAATTGGACAGGGGTGGATATGGAGGTGAGCAGTTCTTC.

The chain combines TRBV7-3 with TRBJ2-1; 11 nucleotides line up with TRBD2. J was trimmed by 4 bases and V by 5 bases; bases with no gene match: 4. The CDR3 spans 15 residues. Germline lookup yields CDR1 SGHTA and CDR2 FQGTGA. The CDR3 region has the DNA TGTGCCAGCAGCCCGGGACTAGCGGTTTACAATGAGCAGTTCTTC. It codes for CASSPGLAVYNEQFF.

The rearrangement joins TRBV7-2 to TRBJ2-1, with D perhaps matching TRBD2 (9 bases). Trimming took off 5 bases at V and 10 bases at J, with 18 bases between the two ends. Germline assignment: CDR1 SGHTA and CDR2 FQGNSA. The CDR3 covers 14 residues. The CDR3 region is CASSTGGLAQEQFF. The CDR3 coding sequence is TGTGCCAGCAGCACAGGGGGACTAGCTCAGGAGCAGTTCTTC.

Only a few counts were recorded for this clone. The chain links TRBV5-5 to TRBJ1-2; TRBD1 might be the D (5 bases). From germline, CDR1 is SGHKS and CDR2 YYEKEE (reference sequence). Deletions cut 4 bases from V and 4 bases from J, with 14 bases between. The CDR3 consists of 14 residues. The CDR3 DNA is TGTGCCAGCAGCACGGGCGGGGGGACCTATGGCTACACCTTC. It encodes CASSTGGGTYGYTF.

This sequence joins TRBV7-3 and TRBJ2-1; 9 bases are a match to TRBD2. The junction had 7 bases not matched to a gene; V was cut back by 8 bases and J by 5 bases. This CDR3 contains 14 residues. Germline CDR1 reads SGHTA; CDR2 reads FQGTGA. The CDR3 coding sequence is TGTGCCAGCTGTCTTAGCGGGGGAAACAATGAGCAGTTCTTC. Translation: CASCLSGGNNEQFF.

The CDR3 sequence: CASSPRTEGSEQYF. DNA for the CDR3: TGCGCCAGCAGCCCCCGGACGGAGGGGAGCGAGCAGTACTTC. The chain carries TRBV5-1 and TRBJ2-7; TRBD2 is a possible D gene (6 bases). Looked up from germline, CDR1 is SGHRS and CDR2 is YFSETQ. The V end was cut by 4 bases, the J end by 6 bases, with 17 bases between. The CDR3 has 14 residues.

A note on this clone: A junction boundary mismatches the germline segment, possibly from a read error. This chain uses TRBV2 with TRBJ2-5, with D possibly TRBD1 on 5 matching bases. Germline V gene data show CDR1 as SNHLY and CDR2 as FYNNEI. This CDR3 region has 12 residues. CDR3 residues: CASSEAPQVWNF. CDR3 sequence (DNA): TGTGCCAGCAGTGAAGCGCCACAGGTTTGGAACTTC.

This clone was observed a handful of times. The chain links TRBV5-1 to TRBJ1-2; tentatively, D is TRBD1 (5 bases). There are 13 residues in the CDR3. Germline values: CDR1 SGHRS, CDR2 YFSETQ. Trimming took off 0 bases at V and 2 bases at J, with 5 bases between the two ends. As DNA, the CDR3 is TGCGCCAGCAGCTTGGAGGGGAACTATGGCTACACCTTC. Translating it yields CASSLEGNYGYTF.

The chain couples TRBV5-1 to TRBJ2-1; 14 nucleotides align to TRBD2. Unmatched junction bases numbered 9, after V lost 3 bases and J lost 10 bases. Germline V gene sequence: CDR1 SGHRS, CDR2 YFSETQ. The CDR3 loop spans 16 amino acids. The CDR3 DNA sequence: TGCGCCAGCAGCTCCCGGCCGGGACTAGCGGGGGCGGAGCAGTTCTTC. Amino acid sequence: CASSSRPGLAGAEQFF.

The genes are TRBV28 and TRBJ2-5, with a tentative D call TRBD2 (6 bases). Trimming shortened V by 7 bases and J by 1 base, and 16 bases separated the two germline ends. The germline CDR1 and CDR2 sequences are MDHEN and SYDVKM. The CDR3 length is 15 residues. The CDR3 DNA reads TGTGCCAGCAAACAAGGAGGGCAGCTCCAAGAGACCCAGTACTTC. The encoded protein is CASKQGGQLQETQYF.

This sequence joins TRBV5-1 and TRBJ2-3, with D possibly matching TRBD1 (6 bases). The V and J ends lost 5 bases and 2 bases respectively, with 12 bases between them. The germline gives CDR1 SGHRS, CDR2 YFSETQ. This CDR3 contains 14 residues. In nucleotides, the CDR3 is TGCGCCAGCAGGTTTGGGACACACACAGATACGCAGTATTTT. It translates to CASRFGTHTDTQYF.

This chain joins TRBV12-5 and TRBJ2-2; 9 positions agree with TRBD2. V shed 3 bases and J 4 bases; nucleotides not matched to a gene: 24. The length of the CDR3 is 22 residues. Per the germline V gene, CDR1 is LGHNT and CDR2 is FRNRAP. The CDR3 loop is CASGFIPSLQRGALRSTGELFF. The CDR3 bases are TGTGCTAGTGGTTTCATTCCCTCCCTCCAGCGGGGGGCCCTCCGTAGCACCGGGGAGCTGTTTTTT.

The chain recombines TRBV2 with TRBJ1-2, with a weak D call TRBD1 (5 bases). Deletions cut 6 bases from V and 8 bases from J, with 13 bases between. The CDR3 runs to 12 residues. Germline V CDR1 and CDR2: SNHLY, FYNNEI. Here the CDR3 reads CASRREGLGYTF. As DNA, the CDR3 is TGTGCCAGCAGGAGGGAGGGGCTAGGCTACACCTTC.

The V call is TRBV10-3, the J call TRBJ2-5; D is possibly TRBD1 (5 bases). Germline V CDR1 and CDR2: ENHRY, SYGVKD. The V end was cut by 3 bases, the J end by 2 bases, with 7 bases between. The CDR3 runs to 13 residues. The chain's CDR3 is CAISERQQETQYF. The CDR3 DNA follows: TGTGCCATCAGTGAACGACAGCAAGAGACCCAGTACTTC.

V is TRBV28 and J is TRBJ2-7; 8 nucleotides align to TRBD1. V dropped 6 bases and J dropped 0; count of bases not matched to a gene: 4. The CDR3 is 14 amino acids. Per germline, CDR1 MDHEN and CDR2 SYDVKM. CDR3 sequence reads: CASRAGQVSYEQYF. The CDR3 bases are TGTGCCAGCAGGGCGGGACAGGTCTCCTACGAGCAGTACTTC.

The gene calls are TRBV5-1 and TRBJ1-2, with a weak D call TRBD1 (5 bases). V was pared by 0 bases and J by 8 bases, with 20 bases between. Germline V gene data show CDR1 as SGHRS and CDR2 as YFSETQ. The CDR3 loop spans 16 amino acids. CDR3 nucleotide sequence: TGCGCCAGCAGCTTGGCCGTGGACATCCTGAAGGCGGGCTACACCTTC. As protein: CASSLAVDILKAGYTF.

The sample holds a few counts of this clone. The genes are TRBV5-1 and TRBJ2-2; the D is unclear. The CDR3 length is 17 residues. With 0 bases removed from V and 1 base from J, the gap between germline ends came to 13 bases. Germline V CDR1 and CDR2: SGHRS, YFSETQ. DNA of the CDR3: TGCGCCAGCAGCTTGGCCCCGGTCGTAGGGAACACCGGGGAGCTGTTTTTT. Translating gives CASSLAPVVGNTGELFF.